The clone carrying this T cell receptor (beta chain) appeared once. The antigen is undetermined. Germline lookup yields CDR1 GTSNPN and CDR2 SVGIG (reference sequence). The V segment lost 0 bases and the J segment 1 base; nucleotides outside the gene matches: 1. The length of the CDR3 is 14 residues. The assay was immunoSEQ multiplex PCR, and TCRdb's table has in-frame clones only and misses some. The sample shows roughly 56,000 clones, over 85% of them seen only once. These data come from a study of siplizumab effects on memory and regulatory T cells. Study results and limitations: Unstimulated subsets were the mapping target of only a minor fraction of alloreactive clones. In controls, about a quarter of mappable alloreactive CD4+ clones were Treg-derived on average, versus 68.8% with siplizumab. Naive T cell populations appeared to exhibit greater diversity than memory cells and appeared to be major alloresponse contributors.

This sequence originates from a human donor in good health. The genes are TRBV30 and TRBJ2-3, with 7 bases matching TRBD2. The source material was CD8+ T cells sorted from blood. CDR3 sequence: CAWSVAGGTDTQYF. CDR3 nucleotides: TGTGCCTGGAGTGTGGCGGGAGGCACAGATACGCAGTATTTT.